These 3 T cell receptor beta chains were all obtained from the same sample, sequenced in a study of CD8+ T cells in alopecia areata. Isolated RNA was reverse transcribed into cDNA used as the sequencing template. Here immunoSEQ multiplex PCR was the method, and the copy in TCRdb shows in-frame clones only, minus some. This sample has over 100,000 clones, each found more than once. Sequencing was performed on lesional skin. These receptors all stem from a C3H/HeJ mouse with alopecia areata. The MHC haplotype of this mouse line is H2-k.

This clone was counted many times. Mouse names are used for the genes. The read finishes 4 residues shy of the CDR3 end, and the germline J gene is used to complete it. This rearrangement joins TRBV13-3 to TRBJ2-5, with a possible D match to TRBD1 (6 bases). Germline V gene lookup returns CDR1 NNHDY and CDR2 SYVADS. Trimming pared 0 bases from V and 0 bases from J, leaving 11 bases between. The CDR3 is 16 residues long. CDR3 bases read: TGTGCCAGCAGTGATGCAGAGGGGGTTAACCAAGAC. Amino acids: CASSDAEGVNQD. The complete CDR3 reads CASSDAEGVNQDTQYF.

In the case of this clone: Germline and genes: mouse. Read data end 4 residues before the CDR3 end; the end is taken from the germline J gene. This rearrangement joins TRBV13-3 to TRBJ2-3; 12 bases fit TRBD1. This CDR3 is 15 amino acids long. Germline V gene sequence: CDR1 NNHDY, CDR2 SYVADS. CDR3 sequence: CASTPGQGAQETLYF. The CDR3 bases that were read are TGTGCCAGCACCCCGGGACAGGGGGCGCAAGAA.

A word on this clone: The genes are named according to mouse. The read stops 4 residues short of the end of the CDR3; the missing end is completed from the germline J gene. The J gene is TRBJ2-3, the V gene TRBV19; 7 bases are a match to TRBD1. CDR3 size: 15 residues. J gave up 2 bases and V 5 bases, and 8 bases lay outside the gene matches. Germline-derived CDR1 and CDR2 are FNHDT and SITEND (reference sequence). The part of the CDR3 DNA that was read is TGTGCCAGCAGCCCGACAGGGAATGATGCAGAA. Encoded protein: CASSPTGNDAE. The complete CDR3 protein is CASSPTGNDAETLYF.